This TCR beta chain came from a study of cytomegalovirus exposure and HLA in healthy donors. Repertoires were generated with immunoSEQ multiplex PCR, while TCRdb's copy carries only in-frame clones and drops some. The data hold around 350,000 clones, with 70% to 90% observed a single time. Points from the study as a whole: A few CMV-associated chains were confirmed in vitro to be specific for CMV antigens. The TCR clusters that emerged in the first cohort tended, a later analysis found, to co-occur in the 95 to 150 validation repertoires.

J lost 4 bases, V lost 6 bases, and 10 bases had no gene match. The CDR3 sequence is 15 residues long. Germline assignment: CDR1 SGHVS and CDR2 FQNEAQ. This clone was counted only a few times. Its specificity is not known. Sequencing used PBMCs. The gene calls are TRBV7-8 and TRBJ2-7; TRBD1 matches 9 bases. The clonotype comes from a woman aged 18-35 years in good health and CMV-seronegative. This CDR3 is CASSPSPGQGYEQYF. CDR3 DNA sequence: TGTGCCAGCAGTCCTAGTCCGGGACAGGGTTACGAGCAGTACTTC.